The source of this T cell receptor beta chain is a study of T cells in Graves' hyperthyroidism and ophthalmopathy. Study-level information: The initial diagnosis was the point when peripheral blood was collected, ahead of any treatment.

TCR beta CDR3 sequences were amplified from RNA transcripts. HTBI primers were the set used in a first-round RT-PCR of the TCR CDR3. TCRdb processed the multiplex PCR reads anew with MiXCR; each CDR3 protein has one entry. This table holds about 520,000 distinct CDR3 sequences, approximately 25% found once. The V gene lost 3 bases and the J gene lost 3 bases, with 6 bases spanning the gap. The germline gives CDR1 SEHNR, CDR2 FQNEAQ (reference sequence). This CDR3 has 12 residues. This clonotype was found many times. Those patients with uncontrolled infection, other autoimmune disease, pregnancy or lactation were excluded. The PBMCs had their origin in less than 13 ml of fresh peripheral blood.

Sequencing input: blood. The V call is TRBV7-9, the J call TRBJ2-7; D is undetermined. The sequence was collected from a woman aged 25 to 45 with Graves' ophthalmopathy. DNA of the CDR3: TGTGCCAGCAGCTTGGGTTTCTACGAGCAGTACTTC. Its translation is CASSLGFYEQYF.